This T cell receptor beta chain was captured by sequencing in a study of shared clonotypes between healthy human individuals. Study-level findings and limits: In contrast to clonotypes shared by all four donors, non-shared clonotypes had lower generation probabilities.

Profiling relied on immunoSEQ multiplex PCR, and the TCRdb table lists in-frame clones only, not all of them. In the table there are 190,000 or so clones, approximately 62% of which are singletons. With regard to this clone: Its antigen is not identified.

The germline V and J ends were trimmed by 7 bases and 5 bases, with 12 bases remaining between them. Germline CDR1 reads MDHEN; CDR2 reads SYDVKM. The CDR3 extends over 13 amino acids. This chain connects TRBV28 to TRBJ1-5, with D perhaps matching TRBD1 (5 bases). Input material: memory CD4+ T cells sorted from blood. As for subset: CD45RA-negative fraction. This clonotype originated in a man aged 25 to 40 in good health. The DNA of the CDR3 is TGTGCCAGCAAGGGCCCGGGGCATCAGCCCCAGCATTTT. This codes for CASKGPGHQPQHF. The whole variable domain, remainder taken from reference TRBV28 and TRBJ1-5, is DVKVTQSSRYLVKRTGEKVFLECVQDMDHENMFWYRQDPGLGLRLIYFSYDVKMKEKGDIPEGYSVSREKKERFSLILESASTNQTSMYLCASKGPGHQPQHFGDGTRLSIL.